This T cell receptor (beta chain) was identified during a study of blood T cell repertoires in COVID-19. About the study: Donors in the United States, Italy and Spain gave samples during acute or convalescent COVID-19.

This CDR3 is built from 13 residues. The germline V gene encodes CDR1 LNHDA and CDR2 SQIVND (reference sequence). The V gene lost 7 bases and the J gene lost 8 bases, with 14 bases spanning the gap. The table came from immunoSEQ multiplex PCR; TCRdb's copy has only in-frame clones and leaves some out. The top ten clones hold 3% of a sample with over 120,000 clones, 70% to 85% of them seen once. This TCR was sampled from a woman aged 80 or older with acute or convalescent COVID-19. This chain links TRBV19 with TRBJ1-4; a possible D gene is TRBD1 (6 bases). Input material: peripheral blood. CDR3 sequence reads: CASTGTLQEKLFF. DNA for the CDR3: TGTGCCAGTACAGGGACACTTCAGGAAAAACTGTTTTTT.